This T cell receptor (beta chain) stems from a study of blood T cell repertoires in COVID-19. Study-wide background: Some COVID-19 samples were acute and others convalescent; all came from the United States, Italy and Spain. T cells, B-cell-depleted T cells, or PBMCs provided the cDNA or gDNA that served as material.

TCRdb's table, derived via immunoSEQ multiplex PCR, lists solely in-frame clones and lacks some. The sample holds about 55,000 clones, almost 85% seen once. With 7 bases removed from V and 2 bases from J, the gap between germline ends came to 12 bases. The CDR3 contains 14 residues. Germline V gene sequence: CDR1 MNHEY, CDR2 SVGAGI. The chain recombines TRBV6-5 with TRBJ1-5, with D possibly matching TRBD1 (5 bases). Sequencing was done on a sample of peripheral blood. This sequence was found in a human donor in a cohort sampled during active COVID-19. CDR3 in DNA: TGTGCCAGCACGGGGGGTGTGGGCAATCAGCCCCAGCATTTT. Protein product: CASTGGVGNQPQHF.